This T cell receptor beta chain was sequenced for a study of CD8+ T cells in alopecia areata (dated by TCRdb to 2017 to 2018). At the level of the whole study: Treated patients were enrolled in an open-label pilot trial of oral tofacitinib at 5 to 10 mg twice daily for moderate-to-severe alopecia areata. Tofacitinib was given for 6 to 18 months, followed by 6 months of follow-up off drug to assess delayed response and recurrence. To study T cell clonal expansion in alopecia areata, the researchers applied high-throughput TCRbeta sequencing to both the C3H/HeJ mouse model and human patients. In humans, TCRbeta sequencing was performed on scalp tissue and on sorted CD4+ and CD8+ peripheral blood T cells from healthy controls and from patients with patchy or totalis/universalis alopecia areata. Clonality in the scalp was compared among normal scalp (n=4), patchy alopecia areata scalp (n=8), and alopecia totalis/universalis scalp (n=8). The SALT score, which quantifies the percentage of affected scalp surface area, was used to measure disease severity in treated patients. The RNA source kit depended on sample type: the PAXgene miRNA kit for fixed scalp, the miRNeasy kit for PBMCs, and the RNeasy kit for mouse skin. Patients on tofacitinib were biopsied at baseline and after 4 and 24 weeks of treatment, and several of the patients also had a later scalp biopsy. TCRbeta CDR3 regions were amplified by immunoSEQ multiplex PCR with 35 Vbeta forward and 13 Jbeta reverse primers. Findings and caveats that apply to the study as a whole: Shared TCR sequences between patients were less evident than in mice, which may be partly attributable to HLA diversity in the patient population. During tofacitinib treatment, many expanded lesional clones stuck around in both scalp and blood, and this persistence may partly explain why relapse happens after treatment is stopped. Resident alphabeta T cells in normal human skin are also sequenced, complicating scalp TCR repertoire analysis, unlike mouse skin dominated by gammadelta T cells. Because the treated cohort was small and had only one nonresponder, larger studies are needed to examine links between baseline CD8+ expansion and response. Lesional scalp, especially in alopecia totalis/universalis, showed higher clonality and more expanded CD8+ clones than normal scalp, suggesting antigenic drive. Tofacitinib significantly decreased scalp clonality and the number of expanded CD8+ clones among the top 100 scalp clones.

Receptor libraries were prepared by the immunoSEQ multiplex PCR assay. For TCR sequencing, RNA was extracted from every sample and reverse transcribed into cDNA to serve as template. First-strand cDNA was synthesized using SuperScript III with a 2:1 mix of oligo-dT and random hexamers. Amplification bias was assessed with a synthetic immune receptor repertoire, and residual bias was removed computationally. On the study's bioinformatics: After raw reads were preprocessed to remove errors, the CDR3 was defined following IMGT conventions as running from the conserved cysteine to phenylalanine. Clonality was computed as 1 minus the Shannon entropy, with the entropy normalized by log2 of the number of productive unique TCRs. CD4 or CD8 identity of scalp clones was inferred by cross-referencing scalp TCRbeta sequences with sorted blood CD4 and CD8 repertoires. The immuneACCESS repertoire file appears here via TCRdb, limited to in-frame rearrangements. These files lack a portion of the clones; in checked studies, under half of the deficit traces to unresolved V genes, and the cause of the others is not known. Clone size and the V and J calls come from that table; the DNA yielded D and trimming. The sample table records a few hundred thousand clones; around two fifths of these occur just once. 0.48% of the sample comes from the top ten.

As regards this clone: The antigen it recognizes is unknown. No base qualities exist here, and no much larger clone lies one base off it.

The intended sense of this specimen's treatment or condition label: oral pan-JAK inhibitor, 5-10 mg twice daily. Peripheral blood and lesional scalp punch biopsies were obtained from patients with alopecia areata. After PBMCs were isolated by density centrifugation and stained for CD3, CD4 and CD8, a FACSAria was used to sort CD4+ and CD8+ T cells. From its cysteine to its phenylalanine, the CDR3 spans 14 amino acids. Only the CDR3 DNA stays, 42 bases, in frame from base 1. Trimming takes 7 bases off V and 6 bases off J; junction bases not matched to a gene: 10. The germline V gene supplies CDR1 MNHEY and CDR2 SVGAGI.

The chain links TRBV6-5 with TRBJ1-2; TRBD1 lines up with 8 middle nucleotides. The material was CD4+ T cells sorted from blood, obtained around week 30, from a patient treated with tofacitinib. This TCR derives from a human donor with alopecia areata. The DNA is TGTGCCAGCACCCACGGACAGGGACAAAATGGCTACACCTTC. It is translated as CASTHGQGQNGYTF.